A selection of T cell receptor beta chains follows, all from one sample in a study of spatial heterogeneity in lung cancer. TCRdb analysed the 5' RACE reads with MiXCR anew, one entry per CDR3 protein. This table has about 6,800 distinct CDR3 sequences, 11% to 15% appearing once. The specimen was lung tumor tissue, collected at surgery. The receptors derive from a female donor with early-stage non-small cell lung cancer. Each CDR3 is given with its conserved first and last residue. D genes are given only for firm matches. Some rows have no size entry. The others give once, few or many, or a class for an expanded clone.

abundance	v_gene	j_gene	len	d_gene	CDR3aa	CDR3nt
medium-sized	TRBV7-9	TRBJ1-2	16	.	CASSLGAGQLDYGYTF	TGTGCCAGCAGCTTAGGCGCAGGCCAACTAGACTATGGCTACACCTTC
many	TRBV9	TRBJ2-1	12	.	CASSVMNNEQFF	TGTGCCAGCAGCGTAATGAACAATGAGCAGTTCTTC
.	TRBV7-2	TRBJ2-3	16	TRBD2	CASIKGQTGTRDTQYF	TGTGCCAGCATTAAGGGGCAGACCGGGACTAGGGATACGCAGTATTTT
.	TRBV12-3/TRBV12-4	TRBJ1-3	14	TRBD1	CASSFQFGTAPLYF	TGTGCCAGCAGTTTCCAGTTCGGGACAGCTCCTTTATATTTT
many	TRBV7-8	TRBJ2-5	14	TRBD2	CASSPRSGGETQYF	TGTGCCAGCAGCCCACGTAGCGGGGGGGAGACCCAGTACTTC
medium-sized	TRBV3-1	TRBJ1-2	15	.	CASSQGDKKEYGYTF	TGTGCCAGCAGCCAAGGGGACAAAAAGGAATATGGCTACACCTTC
few	TRBV5-1	TRBJ2-7	15	.	CASSLTGTYLDEQYF	TGCGCCAGCAGCTTAACCGGGACCTATCTCGACGAGCAGTACTTC
large	TRBV13	TRBJ1-5	12	.	CASSPPGGPQHF	TGTGCCAGCAGCCCACCCGGTGGGCCCCAGCATTTT
large	TRBV12-3/TRBV12-4	TRBJ2-5	14	TRBD2	CASSLGTRLETQYF	TGTGCCAGCAGTTTGGGGACTAGGTTGGAGACCCAGTACTTC
medium-sized	TRBV4-1	TRBJ2-3	17	TRBD2	CASSPLGLVLPTDTQYF	TGCGCCAGCAGCCCCCTAGGACTAGTCCTCCCCACAGATACGCAGTATTTT
medium-sized	TRBV5-1	TRBJ2-1	14	.	CASSLTGAYNEQFF	TGCGCCAGCAGCTTGACGGGGGCTTACAATGAGCAGTTCTTC
many	TRBV12-3/TRBV12-4	TRBJ1-2	14	.	CASSPGRGLGGYTF	TGTGCCAGCAGTCCCGGCCGAGGATTGGGCGGCTACACCTTC
.	TRBV5-1	TRBJ2-5	16	TRBD1	CASSLKAGQVQETQYF	TGCGCCAGCAGCTTGAAGGCGGGACAGGTCCAAGAGACCCAGTACTTC
many	TRBV12-3/TRBV12-4	TRBJ1-6	16	.	CASSLALGRRGSPLHF	TGTGCCAGCAGTTTAGCGCTGGGCAGGAGGGGGTCACCCCTCCACTTT
medium-sized	TRBV7-8	TRBJ1-6	14	TRBD1	CASSKDTGGSPLHF	TGTGCCAGCAGCAAAGACACAGGGGGTTCACCCCTCCACTTT
medium-sized	TRBV28	TRBJ1-6	15	.	CASSLEGLYNSPLHF	TGTGCCAGCAGTTTGGAGGGACTCTATAATTCACCCCTCCACTTT
medium-sized	TRBV7-9	TRBJ2-1	14	.	CASSARQSYNEQFF	TGTGCCAGCAGCGCCCGACAGTCCTACAATGAGCAGTTCTTC
medium-sized	TRBV11-2	TRBJ2-3	14	.	CASSLEGLPHTQYF	TGTGCCAGCAGCTTAGAGGGACTTCCCCATACGCAGTATTTT
many	TRBV7-2	TRBJ2-1	14	TRBD1	CASSLNEGAHEQFF	TGTGCCAGCAGCTTAAACGAGGGGGCGCATGAGCAGTTCTTC
many	TRBV6-2/TRBV6-3	TRBJ2-1	15	TRBD2	CASTKSGGSYNEQFF	TGTGCCAGCACTAAAAGCGGGGGCTCCTACAATGAGCAGTTCTTC
medium-sized	TRBV9	TRBJ2-3	11	.	CASDHGDTQYF	TGTGCCAGCGACCATGGGGATACGCAGTATTTT
medium-sized	TRBV13	TRBJ2-3	15	TRBD2	CASSLGTSITDTQYF	TGTGCCAGCAGCTTAGGGACTAGCATCACAGATACGCAGTATTTT
many	TRBV9	TRBJ1-1	14	TRBD1	CASSPRQGNTEAFF	TGTGCCAGCAGCCCCCGACAGGGAAACACTGAAGCTTTCTTT
.	TRBV6-1	TRBJ1-6	14	.	CANAAERHNSPLHF	TGTGCCAACGCTGCGGAGAGACACAATTCACCCCTCCACTTT
many	TRBV9	TRBJ1-2	15	.	CASSVLSSLPNGYTF	TGTGCCAGCAGCGTGTTGTCCAGTCTTCCCAATGGCTACACCTTC
medium-sized	TRBV7-7	TRBJ2-7	15	TRBD2	CASSLPGLEDYEQYF	TGTGCTAGCAGTTTACCGGGACTAGAAGACTACGAGCAGTACTTC
many	TRBV9	TRBJ2-3	15	.	CASSLRGASTDTQYF	TGTGCCAGCAGTTTAAGGGGGGCTAGCACAGATACGCAGTATTTT
many	TRBV2	TRBJ2-2	15	.	CASRNTDANTGELFF	TGTGCCAGCAGGAACACGGACGCGAACACCGGGGAGCTGTTTTTT